This TCR beta chain is drawn from a study of human T cells and chemical hapten exposure. Study overall: Cases of alopecia areata, totalis or universalis occurred in a predominantly female patient group.

With regard to this clonotype: Its antigen is not known.

Time point reported: patch test 1, 2 weeks after DPC sensitization. Stated treatment: therapeutic diphenylcyclopropenone sensitization with weekly scalp DPC. V shed 7 bases and J 2 bases; nucleotides not matched to a gene: 4. This CDR3 is built from 13 residues. Germline-derived CDR1 and CDR2 are SQVTM and ANQGSEA. Library construction involved attaching unique molecular identifiers to individual cDNA molecules, which allowed quantitative, reproducible TCR counting. TCRdb re-derived calls from the RACE reads in MiXCR, one entry per CDR3 protein. Seen here are more than 65,000 distinct CDR3 sequences, 32% observed once, and the top ten hold about 9%. Study-wide results and caveats: With DPC sensitization, TCRs exceeding 1 in 1000 frequency showed no change. Compared to controls, expanded TCRs made significantly more large clusters of similar CDR3s.

Sequenced material: whole blood, taken in connection with sensitization to the hapten diphenylcyclopropenone (DPC). This TCR came from a man aged 35 to 55 with alopecia areata. Some clones in this sample may be carry-over from other donors' samples. The V gene is TRBV29-1, the J gene TRBJ1-3; TRBD1 matches at 8 bases. The CDR3 reads CSATDRAGNTIYF. The DNA for the CDR3 is TGCAGCGCTACGGACAGGGCTGGAAACACCATATATTTT.